The 23 T cell receptor beta chains reported below all come from one sample, sequenced in a study of blood T cells in healthy people across ages. A second PCR, run for about 6 to 11 cycles, used a sample-barcoded 5' primer plus a J-beta primer mix. In TCRdb, the 5' RACE reads were re-called with MiXCR into one record per CDR3 protein. The repertoire holds 600,000 to 850,000 distinct CDR3 sequences, with just under 25% as singletons. This sample also belongs to another study, concerning T cells of mothers and their children.

The sequenced sample was blood. These receptors were taken from a boy younger than 18 in good health.

This chain uses TRBV12-3 or TRBV12-4 with TRBJ2-7; TRBD1 is a possible D gene (6 bases). V was trimmed by 6 bases and J by 3 bases, leaving 12 bases between them. The CDR3 runs to 13 residues. Here the CDR3 reads CASSPDSYYEQYF. DNA of the CDR3: TGTGCCAGCAGCCCGGACAGTTACTACGAGCAGTACTTC.

The rearrangement uses TRBV11-2 and TRBJ2-3; no clear D. This CDR3 has 15 residues. Trimming removed 5 bases at V and 2 bases at J, with 14 bases between. Germline V gene data show CDR1 as SGHAT and CDR2 as FQNNGV. This CDR3 reads CASSHSQDITDTQYF. CDR3 coding DNA: TGTGCCAGCAGCCATTCCCAGGATATCACAGATACGCAGTATTTT.

This clonotype was counted a few times. This chain links TRBV18 with TRBJ2-3; D is possibly TRBD1 (5 bases). The V end was cut by 1 base, the J end by 5 bases, with 13 bases between. The CDR3 is 15 residues long. The germline CDR1 and CDR2 sequences are KGHSH and LQKENI. CDR3 residues: CASSPRSRVEDTQYF. The CDR3 bases are TGTGCCAGCTCACCACGATCCAGGGTGGAAGATACGCAGTATTTT.

This chain uses TRBV11-2 with TRBJ2-1; D ambiguous. Germline V gene sequence: CDR1 SGHAT, CDR2 FQNNGV. V lost 2 bases to trimming and J lost 0 bases, with 5 bases between them. The CDR3 spans 14 residues. Here the CDR3 DNA reads TGTGCCAGCAGCTTACCGCGCTCCTACAATGAGCAGTTCTTC. Residues: CASSLPRSYNEQFF. Looking up the rest from reference TRBV11-2 and TRBJ2-1 gives the full variable domain: EAGVAQSPRYKIIEKRQSVAFWCNPISGHATLYWYQQILGQGPKLLIQFQNNGVVDDSQLPKDRFSAERLKGVDSTLKIQPAKLEDSAVYLCASSLPRSYNEQFFGPGTRLTVL.

J is TRBJ2-1 and V is TRBV20-1; TRBD1 matches at 7 bases. V lost 4 bases and J lost 4; bases outside the gene matches: 10. The germline CDR1 and CDR2 sequences are DFQATT and SNEGSKA (reference sequence). This CDR3 contains 15 residues. CDR3 protein: CSATLTQGRYNEQFF. DNA for the CDR3: TGCAGTGCTACTCTTACACAGGGGAGATACAATGAGCAGTTCTTC.

The CDR3 is CATSPTPGQPLSGANVLTF. The DNA of the CDR3 is TGTGCCACCAGCCCTACCCCGGGACAGCCTTTATCTGGGGCCAACGTCCTGACTTTC. The V and J genes are TRBV15 and TRBJ2-6, with 7 bases aligning to TRBD1. CDR1 and CDR2 (germline): LNHNV, YYDKDF (reference sequence). This CDR3 comprises 19 residues. Trimming took 5 bases from V and 1 from J; bases not matched to a gene: 14.

The chain joins TRBV20-1 to TRBJ2-7, with D tentatively TRBD2 (5 bases). With 1 base removed from V and 2 bases from J, the gap between germline ends came to 9 bases. Germline V lookup: CDR1 DFQATT, CDR2 SNEGSKA (reference sequence). The CDR3 runs 13 residues. CDR3 in amino acids: CSARGGGPYEQYF. The DNA for the CDR3 is TGCAGTGCTAGAGGAGGCGGGCCCTACGAGCAGTACTTC.

The rearrangement joins TRBV5-1 to TRBJ2-1; D not certain. CDR1 and CDR2 from the germline V gene are SGHRS and YFSETQ. V lost 2 bases to trimming and J lost 7 bases, with 10 bases between them. CDR3 length: 13 residues. CDR3 residues: CASSLGSPNEQFF. CDR3 DNA sequence: TGCGCCAGCAGCTTAGGTAGCCCGAATGAGCAGTTCTTC.

A few counts support this clonotype. V and J are TRBV27 and TRBJ2-7; 8 positions match TRBD1. The CDR3 covers 14 residues. Per germline, CDR1 MNHEY and CDR2 SMNVEV (reference sequence). V was pared by 5 bases and J by 2 bases, with 5 bases of the junction left unmatched. The chain's CDR3 is CASSMTGAAYEQYF. As DNA, the CDR3 is TGTGCCAGCAGTATGACAGGGGCCGCCTACGAGCAGTACTTC.

The chain carries TRBV12-3 or TRBV12-4 and TRBJ2-3; 7 bases agree with TRBD2. Unmatched junction bases numbered 8, after V lost 5 bases and J lost 6 bases. The CDR3 is made up of 14 amino acids. CDR3 sequence (DNA): TGTGCCAGCAGTCCACGACGGGAGGAGGATACGCAGTATTTT. Encoded protein: CASSPRREEDTQYF.

This clonotype came up a few times. This sequence joins TRBV2 and TRBJ2-7; 8 nucleotides line up with TRBD1. Germline V gives CDR1 SNHLY, CDR2 FYNNEI. The CDR3 is 15 amino acids. The V gene end was trimmed by 3 bases and the J gene end by 2 bases; junction bases not matched to a gene: 6. The CDR3 DNA sequence: TGTGCCAGCAGTGACCGGGACAGGCCTCCCTACGAGCAGTACTTC. The encoded protein is CASSDRDRPPYEQYF.

This clonotype showed up just a few times. The V gene is TRBV29-1, the J gene TRBJ1-4; possibly TRBD1 for D (5 bases). Germline V gene data show CDR1 as SQVTM and CDR2 as ANQGSEA. The CDR3 totals 13 residues. Between the trimmed V and J ends, which lost 7 bases and 8 bases, there was a span of 17 bases. The CDR3 coding sequence is TGCAGCGCTGGCCAGGGATCGGACGAAAAACTGTTTTTT. It encodes CSAGQGSDEKLFF. Full variable domain (rest looked up from reference TRBV29-1 and TRBJ1-4): SAVISQKPSRDICQRGTSLTIQCQVDSQVTMMFWYRQQPGQSLTLIATANQGSEATYESGFVIDKFPISRPNLTFSTLTVSNMSPEDSSIYLCSAGQGSDEKLFFGSGTQLSVL.

The V and J genes are TRBV27 and TRBJ2-5, with TRBD1 matching 8 bases. This CDR3 spans 16 amino acids. Unmatched junction bases numbered 9, after V lost 5 bases and J lost 1 base. Germline CDR1 and CDR2: MNHEY and SMNVEV (reference sequence). This chain's CDR3 is CASSPSRTGIQETQYF. Written as DNA, the CDR3 is TGTGCCAGCAGTCCGAGCCGGACAGGGATCCAAGAGACCCAGTACTTC.

CDR3 nucleotides: TGTGCCAGCACGGGGGAAACCGGGGAGCTGTTTTTT. Encoded protein: CASTGETGELFF. The chain employs TRBV2 and TRBJ2-2; D may be TRBD2 (6 bases). The germline V and J ends were trimmed by 7 bases and 5 bases, with 8 bases remaining between them. Germline-derived CDR1 and CDR2 are SNHLY and FYNNEI. This CDR3 contains 12 residues.

CDR3 sequence: CASRGGHTEAFF. DNA for the CDR3: TGTGCCAGCAGGGGGGGGCACACTGAAGCTTTCTTT. The genes are TRBV6-6 and TRBJ1-1; D might be TRBD1 (6 bases). This CDR3 spans 12 amino acids. The V end lost 6 bases, the J end lost 3 bases, and 8 bases lay between the germline ends. In germline, CDR1 is MNHNY, CDR2 SVGAGI (reference sequence).

A few counts support this clonotype. The CDR3 coding sequence is TGTGCCAGCAGTTCCCAATGGACGGATAGGTATGGTGAAAAACTGTTTTTT. Its protein is CASSSQWTDRYGEKLFF. The chain links TRBV28 to TRBJ1-4; D is unresolved. Trimming stripped 4 bases from V and 7 bases from J, with 22 bases between. The CDR3 is 17 amino acids. Germline V gives CDR1 MDHEN, CDR2 SYDVKM.

The CDR3 loop is CASSPHNLETQYF. The CDR3 region has the DNA TGTGCCAGCAGTCCCCACAACCTAGAGACCCAGTACTTC. The genes are TRBV6-6 and TRBJ2-5; D not certain. The germline V gene encodes CDR1 MNHNY and CDR2 SVGAGI (reference sequence). Trimming pared 5 bases from V and 4 bases from J, leaving 11 bases between. This CDR3 comprises 13 residues.

V is TRBV20-1 and J is TRBJ1-4, with unresolved D. Trimming shortened V by 3 bases and J by 8 bases, and 10 bases separated the two germline ends. Per germline, CDR1 DFQATT and CDR2 SNEGSKA (reference sequence). The CDR3 has 12 amino acids. Written as DNA, the CDR3 is TGCAGTGCTAGTAGGCCGGAGGAAAAACTGTTTTTT. As protein: CSASRPEEKLFF.

The chain uses TRBV5-1 and TRBJ2-1; 10 bases line up with TRBD2. V lost 4 bases and J lost 8; bases outside the gene matches: 9. Per the germline V gene, CDR1 is SGHRS and CDR2 is YFSETQ. The CDR3 extends over 15 amino acids. In nucleotides, the CDR3 is TGCGCCAGCAGCCCCAGCGGGAGGGCTGGTGATGAGCAGTTCTTC. It is translated as CASSPSGRAGDEQFF. Drawing the rest from reference TRBV5-1 and TRBJ2-1, the complete variable domain is KAGVTQTPRYLIKTRGQQVTLSCSPISGHRSVSWYQQTPGQGLQFLFEYFSETQRNKGNFPGRFSGRQFSNSRSEMNVSTLELGDSALYLCASSPSGRAGDEQFFGPGTRLTVL.

The V and J genes are TRBV11-2 and TRBJ2-1; 10 nucleotides align to TRBD2. V shed 4 bases and J 3 bases; nucleotides not matched to a gene: 9. This CDR3 is built from 17 residues. Looked up from germline, CDR1 is SGHAT and CDR2 is FQNNGV. CDR3 nucleotides: TGTGCCAGCAGCTCTCAGGGGGGGACTAGCGACTACAATGAGCAGTTCTTC. This sequence encodes CASSSQGGTSDYNEQFF.

This clonotype turned up a few times. The chain uses TRBV23-1 and TRBJ2-3, with TRBD2 identical over 8 bases. TRBV23-1 is recorded as an ORF, its role being uncertain. The CDR3 contains 16 residues. V lost 3 bases, J lost 0 bases, and 5 bases stayed unmatched. CDR3 in DNA: TGCGCCAGCAGTCATTACGCGGGAGGTAGCACAGATACGCAGTATTTT. As protein: CASSHYAGGSTDTQYF.

The chain has TRBV7-8 and TRBJ2-1; D not certain. The J call may be mistaken, given a closer DNA end match to TRBJ2-5. Germline CDR1 is SGHVS and CDR2 is FQNEAQ. The CDR3 spans 13 residues. CDR3 residues: CASSFIISETQYF. In DNA form, the CDR3 reads TGTGCCAGCAGCTTTATAATCTCAGAGACCCAGTACTTC.

This chain connects TRBV6-5 to TRBJ1-1; D might be TRBD1 (6 bases). Germline V gene lookup returns CDR1 MNHEY and CDR2 SVGAGI. The CDR3 runs to 14 residues. V dropped 0 bases and J dropped 4 bases, with 9 bases sitting between them. As DNA, the CDR3 is TGTGCCAGCAGTTACTCGCAGGGGAGCACTGAAGCTTTCTTT. Translated, it gives CASSYSQGSTEAFF.